These T cell receptor beta chains were read from a single sample in a study of Ad26.COV2.S vaccination and SARS-CoV-2 variants. Sequenced by immunoSEQ multiplex PCR; TCRdb stores in-frame clones only, minus some. The sample contains around 340,000 clones, 86% of which appear only once. This specimen consisted of peripheral blood, obtained in a trial of Ad26.COV2.S vaccine versus placebo. The receptors were gathered from a person aged 18 to 59 who received the Ad26.COV2.S COVID-19 vaccine or a placebo. The CDR3 runs from the conserved cysteine through the conserved F or W. The order of the fields is clone size, J gene, V gene, D gene, CDR3 DNA, CDR3 protein. D genes are given only for firm matches. Only part of the rows carry a size: once, few, many, or a class if the clone is expanded.

-	TRBJ1-4	TRBV7-2	-	TGTGCCAGCAGCTTTCGGGGGGGGTATGAAAAACTGTTTTTT	CASSFRGGYEKLFF
-	TRBJ2-7	TRBV10-3	TRBD1	TGTGCCATCACCCCGGGACAGGGGGCCTACGAGCAGTACTTC	CAITPGQGAYEQYF
-	TRBJ2-3	TRBV10-1	-	TGCGCCAGCAGTGGGGGGAGCACAGATACGCAGTATTTT	CASSGGSTDTQYF
-	TRBJ2-3	TRBV3-1/TRBV3-2	-	TGTGCCAGCAGCCAAGACCCGACCCGCACAGATACGCAGTATTTT	CASSQDPTRTDTQYF
-	TRBJ1-1	TRBV28	-	TGTGCCAGCAGTTTTAACTCGTGGGGTCAGAACACTGAAGCTTTCTTT	CASSFNSWGQNTEAFF
once	TRBJ2-7	TRBV7-2	-	TGTGCCAGCGCTGACTACGAGCAGTACTTC	CASADYEQYF
-	TRBJ2-2	TRBV6-2/TRBV6-3	TRBD2	TGTGCCAGCAGCCCTTCTAGCGGGAGGGCCCGTCACACCGGGGAGCTGTTTTTT	CASSPSSGRARHTGELFF
-	TRBJ2-5	TRBV5-1	TRBD2	TGCGCCAGCAGCCAGGGGACTAGCGGGGGGGCAGAGACCCAGTACTTC	CASSQGTSGGAETQYF
-	TRBJ2-7	TRBV7-2	TRBD1	TGTGCCAGCAGCTTATCGACAGGGGGCGGGTACGAGCAGTACTTC	CASSLSTGGGYEQYF
-	TRBJ2-1	TRBV19	TRBD2	TGTGCCAGTAGTACGGGACTAGCGGGAGTAGAGCAGTTCTTC	CASSTGLAGVEQFF
-	TRBJ2-6	TRBV29-1	TRBD1	TGCAGCGTAGACACGACAGGGACTGGGGCCAACGTCCTGACTTTC	CSVDTTGTGANVLTF
-	TRBJ1-4	TRBV5-1	-	TGCGCCAGCAGCTTAAGGGGGGGTATTGAAAAACTGTTTTTT	CASSLRGGIEKLFF
-	TRBJ1-6	TRBV11-2	TRBD1	TGTGCCAGCAGCTCCCGTGTGGGGACAGGGGCTCCCTCGACTTCACCCCTCCACTTT	CASSSRVGTGAPSTSPLHF
-	TRBJ2-2	TRBV6-5	-	TGTGCCAGCCGAGACAGCGCGAACACCGGGGAGCTGTTTTTT	CASRDSANTGELFF
-	TRBJ2-7	TRBV6-2/TRBV6-3	TRBD2	TGTGCCAGCAGTTACTGGACTAGCGGACCCTACGAGCAGTACTTC	CASSYWTSGPYEQYF
-	TRBJ2-1	TRBV2	TRBD1	TGTGCCAGCAGCTCCCGGGACAGGGGGCTCGGTGAGCAGTTCTTC	CASSSRDRGLGEQFF
few	TRBJ1-3	TRBV11-2	TRBD1	TGTGCCAGCAGCTCATCGGACAGGGGTGGAAACACCATATATTTT	CASSSSDRGGNTIYF
-	TRBJ2-3	TRBV7-2	TRBD2	TGTGCCAGCAGCTCCGGGAGGTCTAGGGCAGATACGCAGTATTTT	CASSSGRSRADTQYF
-	TRBJ1-6	TRBV6-2/TRBV6-3	-	TGTGCCAGCAGTTACGATATACGGAATTCACCCCTCCACTTT	CASSYDIRNSPLHF
-	TRBJ1-2	TRBV4-1	-	TGCGCCAGCAGCCACGCTCTTCAGACCGGTCCCTATGACTACACCTTC	CASSHALQTGPYDYTF
-	TRBJ1-1	TRBV20-1	-	TGCAGTGCTAGTCCCAGGGGCGCCATACGTGATGGCGAAGCTTTCTTT	CSASPRGAIRDGEAFF